Reported below is one TCR beta chain. Its antigen specificity is not known. Within one base of it there is no much larger clone, and no base qualities were kept. The data are from a study of blood T cell repertoires in COVID-19 (dated by TCRdb to between 2020 and 2021). About the study as a whole: The collaborator samples originated in the United States, Italy and Spain and spanned the acute and convalescent phases of COVID-19. The prospective study material was composed of cDNA or gDNA derived from T cells, B-cell-depleted T cells, or PBMCs. Subjects who had been exposed to COVID-19, were actively infected with it, or had recovered from it provided the deeply sampled blood TCRbeta repertoires that made up the dataset. The repertoires were released in a freely available public database meant as a resource for research on the immune response to SARS-CoV-2. Samples came from the ongoing ImmuneRACE study (first 160 participants) plus 1,254 subjects from 6 global collaborators. Sample metadata almost always included a de-identified subject ID, COVID-19 status, age in years and sex. Where HLA class I and class II types were available, the types were taken from metadata supplied by the sample provider, not from assay-based typing. The paper's findings and limits, for the study overall: The quantity of clinical and demographic metadata differed by source and by participant and was supplied without curation.

The immunoSEQ Assay, a bias-controlled multiplex PCR, was used to amplify TCRbeta CDR3 regions from genomic DNA. On the study's bioinformatics: Within the assay, amplification of reference gene primers was used to estimate how many nucleated cells each sample contained. To quantify the absolute abundance of each unique TCRbeta CDR3 rearrangement, sequence reads were collapsed and filtered. For each sample, productive Simpson clonality was calculated by taking the square root of Simpson's diversity index across productive rearrangements. TCRdb limited this immuneACCESS table to in-frame rearrangements with V and J called. A share of clones is missing; checked studies link under half to unresolved V genes, and the rest is unexplained. For V, J and clone size, that table is used; D and trimming come from the DNA. This sample holds about 240,000 clones; around 86% were observed only once. Clones ranked in the top ten supply about 3.1% of the sample.

A second Seattle source provided samples from volunteer blood donors who had recovered from COVID-19. The collaborating institutions used their own protocols to collect whole blood in K2EDTA tubes. For TCRbeta analysis, collaborator samples were shipped as frozen whole blood, as isolated PBMCs, or as DNA extracted from either sample type. This receptor was taken from a woman under 40 who had recovered from COVID-19. Sequenced: peripheral blood.

The CDR3 amino acid sequence is: CASSYSRTGTGNTIYF. In nucleotide form, the sequence is TGTGCCAGCAGTTACTCCAGGACAGGGACTGGAAACACCATATATTTT. The V gene is TRBV6-5 and the J gene is TRBJ1-3, with TRBD1 matching 8 junction bases. Taken from cysteine to phenylalanine, the CDR3 has 16 residues. The entry retains the CDR3 DNA only, 48 bases that are in frame from base 1. After removal of 0 bases from V and 2 bases from J, the junction retains 3 bases not matched to a gene. CDR1 and CDR2 are read off the germline V gene as MNHEY and SVGAGI.